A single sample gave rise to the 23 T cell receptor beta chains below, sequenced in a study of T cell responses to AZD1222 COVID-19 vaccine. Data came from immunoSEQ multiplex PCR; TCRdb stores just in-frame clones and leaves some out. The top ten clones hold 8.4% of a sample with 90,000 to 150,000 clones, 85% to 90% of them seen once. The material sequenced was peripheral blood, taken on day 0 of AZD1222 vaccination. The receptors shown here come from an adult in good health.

The CDR3 coding sequence is TGTGCCAGCAGCGTAGCTAGCGGGAGGACCAAATCCTACAATGAGCAGTTCTTC. This codes for CASSVASGRTKSYNEQFF. The chain joins TRBV9 to TRBJ2-1; 11 nucleotides line up with TRBD2. The germline gives CDR1 SGDLS, CDR2 YYNGEE. The CDR3 loop spans 18 amino acids. Unmatched junction bases numbered 6, after V lost 0 bases and J lost 1 base. The full variable domain, rest sourced from reference TRBV9 and TRBJ2-1, is DSGVTQTPKHLITATGQRVTLRCSPRSGDLSVYWYQQSLDQGLQFLIQYYNGEERAKGNILERFSAQQFPDLHSELNLSSLELGDSALYFCASSVASGRTKSYNEQFFGPGTRLTVL.

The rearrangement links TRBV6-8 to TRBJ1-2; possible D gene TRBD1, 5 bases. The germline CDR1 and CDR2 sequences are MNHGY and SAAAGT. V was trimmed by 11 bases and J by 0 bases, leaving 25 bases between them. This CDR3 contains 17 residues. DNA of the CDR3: TGTGCCGGTTGTGCAGGGAGTCGAAGTGGTGCTAACTATGGCTACACCTTC. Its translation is CAGCAGSRSGANYGYTF.

CDR3 amino acids: CASTYGQGASYEQYF. DNA for the CDR3: TGTGCCAGCACCTACGGACAGGGGGCTTCCTACGAGCAGTACTTC. The V and J genes are TRBV7-9 and TRBJ2-7; 11 bases map to TRBD1. This CDR3 has 15 amino acids. After removal of 7 bases from V and 1 base from J, the junction contained 6 bases not matched to a gene. CDR1 SEHNR and CDR2 FQNEAQ come from the germline V gene (reference sequence).

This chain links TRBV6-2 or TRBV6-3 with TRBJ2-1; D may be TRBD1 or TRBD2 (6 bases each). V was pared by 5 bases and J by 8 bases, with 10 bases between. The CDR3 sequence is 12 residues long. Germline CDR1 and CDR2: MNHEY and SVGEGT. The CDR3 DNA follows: TGTGCCAGCAGTCCCCGGGGGCATGAGCAGTTCTTC. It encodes CASSPRGHEQFF.

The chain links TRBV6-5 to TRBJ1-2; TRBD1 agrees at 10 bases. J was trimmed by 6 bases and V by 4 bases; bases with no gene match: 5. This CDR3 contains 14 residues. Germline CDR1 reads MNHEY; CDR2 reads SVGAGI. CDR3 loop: CASSSRTGGNGYTF. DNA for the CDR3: TGTGCCAGCAGTTCCCGGACAGGGGGAAATGGCTACACCTTC.

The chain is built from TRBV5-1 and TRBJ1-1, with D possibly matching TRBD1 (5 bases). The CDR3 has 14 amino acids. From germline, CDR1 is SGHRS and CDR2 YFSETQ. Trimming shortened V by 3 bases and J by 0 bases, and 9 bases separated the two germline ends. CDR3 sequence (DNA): TGCGCCAGCAGCTCCGACAGCCTGAACACTGAAGCTTTCTTT. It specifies CASSSDSLNTEAFF. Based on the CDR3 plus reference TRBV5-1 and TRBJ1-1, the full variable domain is KAGVTQTPRYLIKTRGQQVTLSCSPISGHRSVSWYQQTPGQGLQFLFEYFSETQRNKGNFPGRFSGRQFSNSRSEMNVSTLELGDSALYLCASSSDSLNTEAFFGQGTRLTVV.

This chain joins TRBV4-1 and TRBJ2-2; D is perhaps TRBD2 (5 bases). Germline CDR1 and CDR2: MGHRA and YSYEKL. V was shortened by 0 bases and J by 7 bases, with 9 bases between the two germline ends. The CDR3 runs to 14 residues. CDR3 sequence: CASSQEVRGGELFF. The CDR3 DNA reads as TGCGCCAGCAGCCAAGAGGTTCGGGGCGGGGAGCTGTTTTTT.

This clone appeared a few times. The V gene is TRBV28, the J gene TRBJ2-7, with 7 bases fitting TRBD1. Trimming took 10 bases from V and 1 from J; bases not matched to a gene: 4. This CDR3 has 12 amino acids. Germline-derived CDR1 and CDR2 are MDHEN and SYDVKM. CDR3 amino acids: CATRDRSYEQYF. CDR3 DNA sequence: TGTGCCACCAGGGACAGATCCTACGAGCAGTACTTC.

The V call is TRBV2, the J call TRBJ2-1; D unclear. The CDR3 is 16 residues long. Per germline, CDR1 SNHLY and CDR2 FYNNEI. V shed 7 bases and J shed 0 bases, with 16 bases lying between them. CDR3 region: CASTSHGLSSYNEQFF. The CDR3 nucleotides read TGTGCCAGCACTTCCCATGGGTTAAGCTCCTACAATGAGCAGTTCTTC. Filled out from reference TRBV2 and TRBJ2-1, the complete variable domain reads EPEVTQTPSHQVTQMGQEVILRCVPISNHLYFYWYRQILGQKVEFLVSFYNNEISEKSEIFDDQFSVERPDGSNFTLKIRSTKLEDSAMYFCASTSHGLSSYNEQFFGPGTRLTVL.

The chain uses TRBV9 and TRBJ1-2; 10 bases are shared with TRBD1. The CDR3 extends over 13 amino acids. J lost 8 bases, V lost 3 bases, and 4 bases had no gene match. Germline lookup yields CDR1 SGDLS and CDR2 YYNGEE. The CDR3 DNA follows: TGTGCCAGCAGCGCAGGGACAGGGGACGGCTACACCTTC. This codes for CASSAGTGDGYTF. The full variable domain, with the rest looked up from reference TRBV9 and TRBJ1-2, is DSGVTQTPKHLITATGQRVTLRCSPRSGDLSVYWYQQSLDQGLQFLIQYYNGEERAKGNILERFSAQQFPDLHSELNLSSLELGDSALYFCASSAGTGDGYTFGSGTRLTVV.

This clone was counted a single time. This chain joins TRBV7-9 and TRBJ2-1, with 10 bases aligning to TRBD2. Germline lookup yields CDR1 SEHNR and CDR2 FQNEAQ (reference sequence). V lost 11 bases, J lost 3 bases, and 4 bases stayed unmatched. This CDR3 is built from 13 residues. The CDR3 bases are TGTGCCGGTGAGCGGGGGGGCTACAATGAGCAGTTCTTC. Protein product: CAGERGGYNEQFF.

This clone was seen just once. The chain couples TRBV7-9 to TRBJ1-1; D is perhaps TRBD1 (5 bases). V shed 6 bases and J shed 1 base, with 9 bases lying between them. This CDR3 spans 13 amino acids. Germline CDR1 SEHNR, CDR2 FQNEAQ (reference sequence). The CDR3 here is CASSQQANTEAFF. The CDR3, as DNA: TGTGCCAGCAGTCAACAGGCGAACACTGAAGCTTTCTTT.

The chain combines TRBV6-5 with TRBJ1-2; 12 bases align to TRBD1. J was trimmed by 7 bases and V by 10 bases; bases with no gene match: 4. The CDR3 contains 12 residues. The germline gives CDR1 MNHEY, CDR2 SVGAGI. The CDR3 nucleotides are TGTGCCACTACGGGACAGGGGGCTGGCTACACCTTC. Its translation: CATTGQGAGYTF.

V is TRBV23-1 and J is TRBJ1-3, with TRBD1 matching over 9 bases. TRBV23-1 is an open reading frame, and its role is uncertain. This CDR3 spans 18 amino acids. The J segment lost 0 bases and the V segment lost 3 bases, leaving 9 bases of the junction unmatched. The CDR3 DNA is TGCGCCAGCAGTCACGGACAGGGGAAGCTTCACTCTGGAAACACCATATATTTT. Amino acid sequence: CASSHGQGKLHSGNTIYF.

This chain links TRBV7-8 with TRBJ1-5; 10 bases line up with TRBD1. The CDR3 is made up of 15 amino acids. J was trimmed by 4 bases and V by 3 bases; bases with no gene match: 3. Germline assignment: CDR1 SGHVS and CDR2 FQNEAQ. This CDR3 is CASSFDRGRNQPQHF. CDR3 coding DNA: TGTGCCAGCAGCTTTGACAGGGGGCGGAATCAGCCCCAGCATTTT.

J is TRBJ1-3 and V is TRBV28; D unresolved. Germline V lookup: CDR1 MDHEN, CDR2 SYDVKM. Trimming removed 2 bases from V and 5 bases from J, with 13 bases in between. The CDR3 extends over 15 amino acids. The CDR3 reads CASSLIGVQRNTIYF. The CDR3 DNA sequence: TGTGCCAGCAGTTTAATCGGCGTCCAGAGAAACACCATATATTTT.

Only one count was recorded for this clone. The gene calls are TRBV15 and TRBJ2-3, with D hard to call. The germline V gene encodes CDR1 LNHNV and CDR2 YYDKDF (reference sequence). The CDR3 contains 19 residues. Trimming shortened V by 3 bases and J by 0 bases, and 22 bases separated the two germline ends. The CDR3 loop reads CATSSPAWGSPISTDTQYF. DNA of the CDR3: TGTGCCACCAGCAGTCCCGCTTGGGGTTCCCCTATTAGCACAGATACGCAGTATTTT. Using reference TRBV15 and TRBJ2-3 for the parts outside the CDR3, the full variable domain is DAMVIQNPRYQVTQFGKPVTLSCSQTLNHNVMYWYQQKSSQAPKLLFHYYDKDFNNEADTPDNFQSRRPNTSFCFLDIRSPGLGDTAMYLCATSSPAWGSPISTDTQYFGPGTRLTVL.

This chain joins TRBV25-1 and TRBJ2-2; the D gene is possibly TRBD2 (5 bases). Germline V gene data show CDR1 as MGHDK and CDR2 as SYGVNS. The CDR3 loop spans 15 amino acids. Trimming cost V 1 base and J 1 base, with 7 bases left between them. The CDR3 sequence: CASSEWELNTGELFF. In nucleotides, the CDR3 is TGTGCCAGCAGTGAATGGGAGCTGAACACCGGGGAGCTGTTTTTT.

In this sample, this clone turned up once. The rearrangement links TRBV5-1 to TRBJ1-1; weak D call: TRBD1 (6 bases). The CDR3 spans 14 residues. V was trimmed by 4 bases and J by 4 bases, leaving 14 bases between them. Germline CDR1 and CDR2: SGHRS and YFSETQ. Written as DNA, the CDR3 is TGCGCCAGCAGCGACCCCAGGGGAGGCACTGAAGCTTTCTTT. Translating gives CASSDPRGGTEAFF.

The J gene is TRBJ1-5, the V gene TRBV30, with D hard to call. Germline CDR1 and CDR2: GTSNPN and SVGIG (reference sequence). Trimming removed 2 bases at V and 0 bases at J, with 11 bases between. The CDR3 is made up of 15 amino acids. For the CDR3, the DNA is TGTGCCTGGAGTCGAGGCGATTATAGCAATCAGCCCCAGCATTTT. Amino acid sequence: CAWSRGDYSNQPQHF.

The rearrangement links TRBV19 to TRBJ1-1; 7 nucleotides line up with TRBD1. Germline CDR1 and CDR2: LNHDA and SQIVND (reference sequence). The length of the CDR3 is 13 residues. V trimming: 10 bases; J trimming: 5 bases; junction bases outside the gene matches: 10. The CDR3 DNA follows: TGTGCCACCACAAGACAGGGAAGAACTGAAGCTTTCTTT. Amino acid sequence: CATTRQGRTEAFF.

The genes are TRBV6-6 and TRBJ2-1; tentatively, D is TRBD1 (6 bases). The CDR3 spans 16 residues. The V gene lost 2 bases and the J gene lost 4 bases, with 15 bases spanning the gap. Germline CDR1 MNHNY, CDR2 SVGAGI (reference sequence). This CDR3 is CASSYALGGQYNEQFF. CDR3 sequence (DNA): TGTGCCAGCAGTTACGCCCTAGGAGGACAGTACAATGAGCAGTTCTTC.

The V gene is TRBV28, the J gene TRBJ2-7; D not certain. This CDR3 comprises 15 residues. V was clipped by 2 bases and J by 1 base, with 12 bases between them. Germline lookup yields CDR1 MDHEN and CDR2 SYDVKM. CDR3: CASSLVYARSYEQYF. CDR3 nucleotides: TGTGCCAGCAGTTTAGTATACGCCAGATCCTACGAGCAGTACTTC.